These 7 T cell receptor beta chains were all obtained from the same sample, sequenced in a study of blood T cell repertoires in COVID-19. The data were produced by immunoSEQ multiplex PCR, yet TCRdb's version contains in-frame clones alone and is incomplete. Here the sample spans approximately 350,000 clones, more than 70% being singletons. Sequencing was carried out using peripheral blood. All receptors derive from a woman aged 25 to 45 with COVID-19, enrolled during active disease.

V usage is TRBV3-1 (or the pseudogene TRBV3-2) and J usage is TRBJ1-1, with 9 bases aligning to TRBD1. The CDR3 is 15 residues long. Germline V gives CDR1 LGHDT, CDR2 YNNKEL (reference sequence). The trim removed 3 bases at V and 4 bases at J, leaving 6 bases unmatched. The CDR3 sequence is CASSQWGQGGTEAFF. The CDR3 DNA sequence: TGTGCCAGCAGCCAGTGGGGACAGGGAGGCACTGAAGCTTTCTTT.

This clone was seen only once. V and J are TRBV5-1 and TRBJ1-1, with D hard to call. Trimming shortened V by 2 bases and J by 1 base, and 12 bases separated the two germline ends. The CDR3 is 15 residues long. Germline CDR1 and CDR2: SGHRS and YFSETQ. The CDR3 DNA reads TGCGCCAGCAGCTTTTTGGGCGCCCCGAACACTGAAGCTTTCTTT. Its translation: CASSFLGAPNTEAFF.

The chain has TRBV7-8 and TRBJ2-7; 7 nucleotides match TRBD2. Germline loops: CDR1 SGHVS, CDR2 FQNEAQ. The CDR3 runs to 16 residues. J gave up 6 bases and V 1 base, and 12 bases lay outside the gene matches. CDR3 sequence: CASSLVGAGSPLEQYF. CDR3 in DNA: TGTGCCAGCAGCTTAGTAGGAGCGGGGTCCCCGCTCGAGCAGTACTTC.

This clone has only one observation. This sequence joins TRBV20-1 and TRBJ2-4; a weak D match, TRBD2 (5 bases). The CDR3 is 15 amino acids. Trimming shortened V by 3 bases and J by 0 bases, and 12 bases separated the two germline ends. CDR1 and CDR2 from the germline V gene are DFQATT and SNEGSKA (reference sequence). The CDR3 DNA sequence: TGCAGTGCTAGTCCCGGGATACTAGCCAAAAACATTCAGTACTTC. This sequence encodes CSASPGILAKNIQYF.

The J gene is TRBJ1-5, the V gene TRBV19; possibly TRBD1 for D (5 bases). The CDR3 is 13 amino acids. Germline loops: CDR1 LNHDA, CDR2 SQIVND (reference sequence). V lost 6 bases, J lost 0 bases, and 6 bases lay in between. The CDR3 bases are TGTGCCAGTAGCAGGGATAGCAATCAGCCCCAGCATTTT. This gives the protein CASSRDSNQPQHF.

DNA for the CDR3: TGTGCCAGCAGCTTAGAGGGTCCTAGGATGTATTTT. It encodes CASSLEGPRMYF. The V gene is TRBV11-2, the J gene TRBJ2-3, with unresolved D. Germline CDR1 SGHAT, CDR2 FQNNGV. Trimming shortened V by 0 bases and J by 14 bases, and 12 bases separated the two germline ends. The CDR3 extends over 12 amino acids.

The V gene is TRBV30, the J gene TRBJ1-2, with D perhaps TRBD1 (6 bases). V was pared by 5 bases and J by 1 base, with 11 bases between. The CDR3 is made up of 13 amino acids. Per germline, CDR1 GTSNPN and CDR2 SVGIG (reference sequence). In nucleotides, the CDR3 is TGTGCCTGGGGACAGCAACTTAACTATGGCTACACCTTC. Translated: CAWGQQLNYGYTF.